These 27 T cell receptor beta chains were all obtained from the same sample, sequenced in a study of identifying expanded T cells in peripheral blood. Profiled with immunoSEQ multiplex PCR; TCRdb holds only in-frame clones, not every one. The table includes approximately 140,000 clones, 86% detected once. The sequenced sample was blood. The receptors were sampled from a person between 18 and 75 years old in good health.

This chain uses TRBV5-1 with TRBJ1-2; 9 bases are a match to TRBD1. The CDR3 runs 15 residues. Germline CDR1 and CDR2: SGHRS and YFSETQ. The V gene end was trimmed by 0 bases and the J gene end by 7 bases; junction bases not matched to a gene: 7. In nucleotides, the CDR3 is TGCGCCAGCAGCTTGGATCTACAGGGGGCAGGTGGCTACACCTTC. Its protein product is CASSLDLQGAGGYTF.

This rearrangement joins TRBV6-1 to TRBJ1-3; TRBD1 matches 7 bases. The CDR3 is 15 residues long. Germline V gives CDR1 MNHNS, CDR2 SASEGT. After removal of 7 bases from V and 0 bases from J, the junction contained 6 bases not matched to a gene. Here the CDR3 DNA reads TGTGCCAGCATTGAGGGGACAGCCTCTGGAAACACCATATATTTT. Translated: CASIEGTASGNTIYF.

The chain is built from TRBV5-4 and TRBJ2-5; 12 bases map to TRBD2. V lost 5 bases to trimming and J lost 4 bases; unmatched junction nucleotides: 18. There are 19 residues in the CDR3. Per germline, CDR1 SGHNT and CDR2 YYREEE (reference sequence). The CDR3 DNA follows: TGTGCCAGCAGGCTAGCGGGAGGGCTTGGGCTAGGGATAGGAGAGACCCAGTACTTC. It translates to CASRLAGGLGLGIGETQYF.

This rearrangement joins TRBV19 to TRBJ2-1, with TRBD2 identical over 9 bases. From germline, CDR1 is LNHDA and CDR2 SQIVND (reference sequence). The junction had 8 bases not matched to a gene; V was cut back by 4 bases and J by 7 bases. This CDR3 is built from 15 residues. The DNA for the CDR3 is TGTGCCAGTAGTAAGACTAGCGGCGCTGAGAATGAGCAGTTCTTC. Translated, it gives CASSKTSGAENEQFF. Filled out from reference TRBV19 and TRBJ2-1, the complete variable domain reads DGGITQSPKYLFRKEGQNVTLSCEQNLNHDAMYWYRQDPGQGLRLIYYSQIVNDFQKGDIAEGYSVSREKKESFPLTVTSAQKNPTAFYLCASSKTSGAENEQFFGPGTRLTVL.

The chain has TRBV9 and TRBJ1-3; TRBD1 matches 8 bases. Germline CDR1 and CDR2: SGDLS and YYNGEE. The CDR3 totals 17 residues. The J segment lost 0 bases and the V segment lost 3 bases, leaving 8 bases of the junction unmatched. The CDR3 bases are TGTGCCAGCAGCGAACTACAGGGGGACCACTCTGGAAACACCATATATTTT. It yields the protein CASSELQGDHSGNTIYF.

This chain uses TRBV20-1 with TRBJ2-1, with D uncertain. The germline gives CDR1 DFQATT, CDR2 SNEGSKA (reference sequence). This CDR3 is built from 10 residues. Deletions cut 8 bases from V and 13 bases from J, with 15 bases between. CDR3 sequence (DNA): TGCAGTTCTACAGCCCCCAGACAGTTCTTC. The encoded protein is CSSTAPRQFF.

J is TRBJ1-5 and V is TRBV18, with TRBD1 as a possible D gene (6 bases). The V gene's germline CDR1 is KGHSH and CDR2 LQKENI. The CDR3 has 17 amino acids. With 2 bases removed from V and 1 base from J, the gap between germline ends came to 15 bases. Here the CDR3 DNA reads TGTGCCAGCTCACCAAGGTTGGGGGGCGGAAGCAATCAGCCCCAGCATTTT. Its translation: CASSPRLGGGSNQPQHF. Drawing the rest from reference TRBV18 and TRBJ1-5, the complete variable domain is NAGVMQNPRHLVRRRGQEARLRCSPMKGHSHVYWYRQLPEEGLKFMVYLQKENIIDESGMPKERFSAEFPKEGPSILRIQQVVRGDSAAYFCASSPRLGGGSNQPQHFGDGTRLSIL.

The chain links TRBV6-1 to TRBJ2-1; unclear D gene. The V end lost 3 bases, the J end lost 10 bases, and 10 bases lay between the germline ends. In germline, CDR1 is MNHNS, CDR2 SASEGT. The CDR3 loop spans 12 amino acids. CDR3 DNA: TGTGCCAGCAGTGAGAGTGACACCGAGCAGTTCTTC. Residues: CASSESDTEQFF.

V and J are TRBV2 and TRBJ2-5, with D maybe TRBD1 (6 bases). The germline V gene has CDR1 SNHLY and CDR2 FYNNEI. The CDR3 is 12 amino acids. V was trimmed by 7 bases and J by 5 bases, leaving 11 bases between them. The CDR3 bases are TGTGCCAGCACCCCAGGGGTGGAGACCCAGTACTTC. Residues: CASTPGVETQYF.

The CDR3 reads CASSSHSGANVLTF. Written as DNA, the CDR3 is TGTGCCAGCAGTTCCCACTCTGGGGCCAACGTCCTGACTTTC. The gene calls are TRBV11-1 and TRBJ2-6; no reliable D call. The germline V gene encodes CDR1 SGHAT and CDR2 FQDESV (reference sequence). This CDR3 spans 14 amino acids. The V gene lost 6 bases and the J gene lost 0 bases, with 6 bases spanning the gap.

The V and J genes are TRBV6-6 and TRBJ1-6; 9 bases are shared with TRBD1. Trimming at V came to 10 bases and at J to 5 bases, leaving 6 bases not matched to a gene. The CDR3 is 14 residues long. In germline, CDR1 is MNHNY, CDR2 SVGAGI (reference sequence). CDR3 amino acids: CATWDRENNSPLHF. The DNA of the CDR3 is TGTGCCACCTGGGACAGGGAAAATAATTCACCCCTCCACTTT.

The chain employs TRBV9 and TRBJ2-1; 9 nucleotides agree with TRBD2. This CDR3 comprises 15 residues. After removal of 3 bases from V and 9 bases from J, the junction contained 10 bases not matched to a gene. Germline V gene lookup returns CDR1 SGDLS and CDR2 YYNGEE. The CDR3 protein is CASSARTSDSSEQFF. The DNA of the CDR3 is TGTGCCAGCAGCGCACGGACTAGCGATAGTAGTGAGCAGTTCTTC.

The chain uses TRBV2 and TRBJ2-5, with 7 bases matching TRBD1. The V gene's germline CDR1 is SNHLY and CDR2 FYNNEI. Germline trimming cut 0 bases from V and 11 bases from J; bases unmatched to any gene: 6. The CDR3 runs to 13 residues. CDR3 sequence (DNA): TGTGCCAGCAGTGAAGCAGACAGGGCTGGGCAGTACTTC. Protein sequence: CASSEADRAGQYF.

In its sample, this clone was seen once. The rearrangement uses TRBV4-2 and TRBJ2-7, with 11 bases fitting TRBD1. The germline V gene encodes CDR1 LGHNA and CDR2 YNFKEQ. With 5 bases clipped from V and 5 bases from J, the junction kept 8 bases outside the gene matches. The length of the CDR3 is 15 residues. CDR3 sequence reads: CASSGGQGAYHEQYF. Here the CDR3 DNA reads TGTGCCAGCAGCGGTGGACAGGGGGCATATCACGAGCAGTACTTC.

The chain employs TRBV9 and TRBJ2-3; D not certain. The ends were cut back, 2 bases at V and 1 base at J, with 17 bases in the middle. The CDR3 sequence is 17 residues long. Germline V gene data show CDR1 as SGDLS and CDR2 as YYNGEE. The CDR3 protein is CASSVGPGPLGTDTQYF. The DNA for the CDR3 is TGTGCCAGCAGCGTTGGTCCCGGTCCCCTGGGCACAGATACGCAGTATTTT. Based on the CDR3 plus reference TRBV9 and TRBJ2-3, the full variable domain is DSGVTQTPKHLITATGQRVTLRCSPRSGDLSVYWYQQSLDQGLQFLIQYYNGEERAKGNILERFSAQQFPDLHSELNLSSLELGDSALYFCASSVGPGPLGTDTQYFGPGTRLTVL.

The DNA of the CDR3 is TGTGCCAGCAGCCAAGATTCTCGACCTCGCTACGAGCAGTACTTC. As protein: CASSQDSRPRYEQYF. The rearrangement links TRBV14 to TRBJ2-7; D unresolved. CDR3 length equals 15 residues. Germline V gene lookup returns CDR1 SGHDN and CDR2 FVKESK. The germline V and J ends were trimmed by 0 bases and 3 bases, with 12 bases remaining between them. Looking up the rest from reference TRBV14 and TRBJ2-7 gives the full variable domain: EAGVTQFPSHSVIEKGQTVTLRCDPISGHDNLYWYRRVMGKEIKFLLHFVKESKQDESGMPNNRFLAERTGGTYSTLKVQPAELEDSGVYFCASSQDSRPRYEQYFGPGTRLTVT.

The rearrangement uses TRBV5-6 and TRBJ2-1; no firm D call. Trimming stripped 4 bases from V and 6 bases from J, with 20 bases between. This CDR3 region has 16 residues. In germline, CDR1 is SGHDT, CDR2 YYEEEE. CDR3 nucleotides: TGTGCCAGCAGCCTTAGACTTACGGGTTTTGGCAATGAGCAGTTCTTC. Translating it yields CASSLRLTGFGNEQFF.

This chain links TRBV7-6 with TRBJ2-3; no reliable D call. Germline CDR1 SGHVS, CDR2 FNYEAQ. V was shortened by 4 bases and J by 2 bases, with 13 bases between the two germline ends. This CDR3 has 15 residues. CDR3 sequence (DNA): TGTGCCAGCAGCTCCCTCCCGGGCACCACAGATACGCAGTATTTT. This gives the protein CASSSLPGTTDTQYF.

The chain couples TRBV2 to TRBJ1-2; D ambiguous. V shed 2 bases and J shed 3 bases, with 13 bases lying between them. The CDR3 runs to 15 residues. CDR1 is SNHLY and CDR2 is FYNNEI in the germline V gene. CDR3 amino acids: CASSENVSGYYGYTF. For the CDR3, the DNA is TGTGCCAGCAGTGAAAATGTTAGCGGGTACTATGGCTACACCTTC. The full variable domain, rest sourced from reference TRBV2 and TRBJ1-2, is EPEVTQTPSHQVTQMGQEVILRCVPISNHLYFYWYRQILGQKVEFLVSFYNNEISEKSEIFDDQFSVERPDGSNFTLKIRSTKLEDSAMYFCASSENVSGYYGYTFGSGTRLTVV.

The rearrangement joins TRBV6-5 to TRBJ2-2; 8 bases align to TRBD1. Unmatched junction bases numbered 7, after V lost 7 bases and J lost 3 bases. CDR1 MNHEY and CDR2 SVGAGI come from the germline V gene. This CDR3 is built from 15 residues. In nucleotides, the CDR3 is TGTGCCAGCATCCCCGGGACAGGATACACCGGGGAGCTGTTTTTT. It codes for CASIPGTGYTGELFF.

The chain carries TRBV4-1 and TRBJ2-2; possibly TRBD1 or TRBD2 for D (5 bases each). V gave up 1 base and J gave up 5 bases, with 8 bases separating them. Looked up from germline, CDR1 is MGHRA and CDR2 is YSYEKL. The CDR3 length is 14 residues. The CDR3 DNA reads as TGCGCCAGCAGCCAAGTGGGGGTAACCGGGGAGCTGTTTTTT. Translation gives CASSQVGVTGELFF.

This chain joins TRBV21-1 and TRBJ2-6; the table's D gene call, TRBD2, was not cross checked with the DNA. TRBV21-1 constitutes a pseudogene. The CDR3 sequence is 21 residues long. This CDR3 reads CASSKEEGTSGSVAGANVLTF. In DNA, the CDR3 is TGTGCCAGCAGCAAAGAGGAAGGAACTAGCGGGAGTGTGGCTGGGGCCAACGTCCTGACTTTC.

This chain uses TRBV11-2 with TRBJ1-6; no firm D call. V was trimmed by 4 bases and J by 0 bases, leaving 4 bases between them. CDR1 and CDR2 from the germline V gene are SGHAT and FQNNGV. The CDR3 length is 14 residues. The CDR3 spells CASSSSSYNSPLHF. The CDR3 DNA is TGTGCCAGCAGCTCCAGCTCCTATAATTCACCCCTCCACTTT.

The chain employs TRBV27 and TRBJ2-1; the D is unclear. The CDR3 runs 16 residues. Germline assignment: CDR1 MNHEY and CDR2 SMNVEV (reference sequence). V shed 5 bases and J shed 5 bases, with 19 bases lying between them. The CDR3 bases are TGTGCCAGCAGTCCCCCGCCTAGGCTGTCTAACAATGAGCAGTTCTTC. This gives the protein CASSPPPRLSNNEQFF.

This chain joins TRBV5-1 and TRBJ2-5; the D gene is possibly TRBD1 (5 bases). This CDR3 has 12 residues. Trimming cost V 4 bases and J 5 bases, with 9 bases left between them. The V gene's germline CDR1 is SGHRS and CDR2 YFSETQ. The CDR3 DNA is TGCGCCAGCAGCCAAAACAGGGAGACCCAGTACTTC. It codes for CASSQNRETQYF.

The CDR3 region is CASSLGRGEMGNTGELFF. The DNA of the CDR3 is TGTGCCAGCAGCTTGGGCAGGGGGGAGATGGGGAACACCGGGGAGCTGTTTTTT. The V and J genes are TRBV7-8 and TRBJ2-2, with D possibly matching TRBD1 (7 bases). Trimming shortened V by 3 bases and J by 1 base, and 18 bases separated the two germline ends. Germline CDR1 is SGHVS and CDR2 is FQNEAQ. The CDR3 loop spans 18 amino acids. The full variable domain, completed using reference TRBV7-8 and TRBJ2-2, is GAGVSQSPRYKVAKRGQDVALRCDPISGHVSLFWYQQALGQGPEFLTYFQNEAQLDKSGLPSDRFFAERPEGSVSTLKIQRTQQEDSAVYLCASSLGRGEMGNTGELFFGEGSRLTVL.

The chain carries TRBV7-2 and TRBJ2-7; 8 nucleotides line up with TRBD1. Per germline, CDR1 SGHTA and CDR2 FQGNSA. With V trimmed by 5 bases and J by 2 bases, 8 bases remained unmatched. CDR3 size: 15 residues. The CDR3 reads CASSPPGGLPYEQYF. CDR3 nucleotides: TGTGCCAGCAGCCCGCCAGGGGGCCTGCCCTACGAGCAGTACTTC.